This record covers a single TCR beta chain. An end of the junction differs from the germline gene, which may be a read error. This CDR3 comprises 13 residues. Germline V gene data show CDR1 as LGHDT and CDR2 as YNNKEL (reference sequence). These data originate in a study of blood T cell repertoires in COVID-19. Method: immunoSEQ multiplex PCR; TCRdb's copy keeps in-frame clones and lacks some. The sample lists about 230,000 clones, under 90% seen once, with around a tenth in the top ten. The TCR sequence derives from a man between 45 and 60 years old with COVID-19, enrolled during active disease. The sample taken for sequencing was peripheral blood. The chain employs TRBV3-1 (or the pseudogene TRBV3-2) and TRBJ2-3; TRBD1 aligns across 9 bases. CDR3 residues: CASSQGPGQGPFF. Here the CDR3 DNA reads TGTGCCAGCAGCCAAGGTCCGGGACAGGGTCCTTTTTTT.